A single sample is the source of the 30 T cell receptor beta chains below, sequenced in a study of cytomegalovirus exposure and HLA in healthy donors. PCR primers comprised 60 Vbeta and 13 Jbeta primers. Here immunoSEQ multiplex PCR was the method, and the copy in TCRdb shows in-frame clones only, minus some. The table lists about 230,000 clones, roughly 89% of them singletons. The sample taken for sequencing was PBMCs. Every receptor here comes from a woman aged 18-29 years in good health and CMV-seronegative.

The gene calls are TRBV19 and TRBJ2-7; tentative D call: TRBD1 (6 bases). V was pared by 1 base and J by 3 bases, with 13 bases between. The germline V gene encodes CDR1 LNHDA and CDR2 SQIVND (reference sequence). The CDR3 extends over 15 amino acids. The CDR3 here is CASSIVETGIYEQYF. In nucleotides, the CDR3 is TGTGCCAGTAGTATAGTAGAAACAGGGATCTACGAGCAGTACTTC.

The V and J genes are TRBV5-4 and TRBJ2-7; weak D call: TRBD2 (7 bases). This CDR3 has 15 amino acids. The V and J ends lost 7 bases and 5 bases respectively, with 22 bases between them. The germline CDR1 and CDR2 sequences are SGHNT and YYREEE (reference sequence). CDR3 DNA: TGTGCCAGCTCACCCTCCCCGGGGGGCAGCGACGAGCAGTACTTC. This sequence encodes CASSPSPGGSDEQYF.

CDR3 loop: CASSLDGFYGYTF. CDR3 nucleotides: TGCGCCAGCAGTCTCGACGGGTTCTATGGCTACACCTTC. This chain joins TRBV10-1 and TRBJ1-2, with D uncertain. V was shortened by 5 bases and J by 4 bases, with 11 bases between the two germline ends. The CDR3 has 13 amino acids. Per the germline V gene, CDR1 is WNHNN and CDR2 is SYGVQD (reference sequence).

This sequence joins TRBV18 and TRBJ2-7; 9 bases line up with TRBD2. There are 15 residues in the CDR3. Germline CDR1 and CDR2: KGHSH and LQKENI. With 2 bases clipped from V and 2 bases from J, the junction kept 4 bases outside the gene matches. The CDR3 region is CASSPVTSGTYEQYF. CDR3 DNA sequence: TGTGCCAGCTCACCAGTGACTAGCGGAACCTACGAGCAGTACTTC. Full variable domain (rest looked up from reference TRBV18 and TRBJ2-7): NAGVMQNPRHLVRRRGQEARLRCSPMKGHSHVYWYRQLPEEGLKFMVYLQKENIIDESGMPKERFSAEFPKEGPSILRIQQVVRGDSAAYFCASSPVTSGTYEQYFGPGTRLTVT.

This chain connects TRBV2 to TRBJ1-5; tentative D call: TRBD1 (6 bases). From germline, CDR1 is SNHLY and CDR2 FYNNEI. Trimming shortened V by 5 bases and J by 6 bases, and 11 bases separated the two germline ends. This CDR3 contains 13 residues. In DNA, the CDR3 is TGTGCCAGCAGTCCAGGGGTGGCTCAGCCCCAGCATTTT. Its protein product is CASSPGVAQPQHF.

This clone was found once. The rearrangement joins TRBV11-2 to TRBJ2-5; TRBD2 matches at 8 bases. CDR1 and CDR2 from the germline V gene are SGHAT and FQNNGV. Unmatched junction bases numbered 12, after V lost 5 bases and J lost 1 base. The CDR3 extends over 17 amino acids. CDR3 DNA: TGTGCCAGCAGCGTCTCCGGGGGGGGCTTTGCCCAAGAGACCCAGTACTTC. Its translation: CASSVSGGGFAQETQYF. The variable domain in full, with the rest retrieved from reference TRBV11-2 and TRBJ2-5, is EAGVAQSPRYKIIEKRQSVAFWCNPISGHATLYWYQQILGQGPKLLIQFQNNGVVDDSQLPKDRFSAERLKGVDSTLKIQPAKLEDSAVYLCASSVSGGGFAQETQYFGPGTRLLVL.

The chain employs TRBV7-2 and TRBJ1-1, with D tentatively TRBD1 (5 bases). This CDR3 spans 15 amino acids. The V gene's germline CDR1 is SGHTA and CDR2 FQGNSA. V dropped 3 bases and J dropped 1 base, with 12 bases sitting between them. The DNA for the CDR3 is TGTGCCAGCAGCTTGTCGGCAGGGCGGAACACTGAAGCTTTCTTT. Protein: CASSLSAGRNTEAFF.

The CDR3 here is CASSLALGAETQYF. In nucleotides, the CDR3 is TGTGCCAGCAGCTTAGCGTTGGGAGCAGAGACCCAGTACTTC. J is TRBJ2-5 and V is TRBV7-9, with D maybe TRBD2 (5 bases). This CDR3 is 14 amino acids long. Germline values: CDR1 SEHNR, CDR2 FQNEAQ (reference sequence). The germline V and J ends were trimmed by 0 bases and 4 bases, with 9 bases remaining between them. Supplemented by reference TRBV7-9 and TRBJ2-5, the full variable domain reads DTGVSQNPRHKITKRGQNVTFRCDPISEHNRLYWYRQTLGQGPEFLTYFQNEAQLEKSRLLSDRFSAERPKGSFSTLEIQRTEQGDSAMYLCASSLALGAETQYFGPGTRLLVL.

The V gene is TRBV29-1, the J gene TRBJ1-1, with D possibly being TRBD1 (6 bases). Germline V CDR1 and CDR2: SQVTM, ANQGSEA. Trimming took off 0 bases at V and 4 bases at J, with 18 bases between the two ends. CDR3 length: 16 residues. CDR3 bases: TGCAGCGTTGAAGATAGAGACAGGTTTTACGGCACTGAAGCTTTCTTT. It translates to CSVEDRDRFYGTEAFF.

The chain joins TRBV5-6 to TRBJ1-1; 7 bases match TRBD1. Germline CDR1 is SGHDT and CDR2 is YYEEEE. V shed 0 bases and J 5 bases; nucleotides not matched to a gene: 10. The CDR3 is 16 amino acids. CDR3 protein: CASSLEGAQRETEAFF. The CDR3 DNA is TGTGCCAGCAGCTTGGAGGGGGCGCAGAGAGAGACTGAAGCTTTCTTT.

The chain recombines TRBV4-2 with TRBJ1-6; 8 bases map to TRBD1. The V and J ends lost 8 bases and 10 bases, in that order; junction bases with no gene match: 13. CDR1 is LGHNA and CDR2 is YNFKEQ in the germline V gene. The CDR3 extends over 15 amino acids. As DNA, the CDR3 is TGTGCCAGCTCCTGGACAGGGCCTCGGAGGTCACCCCTCCACTTT. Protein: CASSWTGPRRSPLHF.

In nucleotides, the CDR3 is TGTGCCAGCTCACCACCGCGCCCTAGCACAGATACGCAGTATTTT. It yields the protein CASSPPRPSTDTQYF. The V and J genes are TRBV18 and TRBJ2-3, with unresolved D. The CDR3 consists of 15 residues. V was trimmed by 0 bases and J by 0 bases, leaving 7 bases between them. Germline V gene data show CDR1 as KGHSH and CDR2 as LQKENI.

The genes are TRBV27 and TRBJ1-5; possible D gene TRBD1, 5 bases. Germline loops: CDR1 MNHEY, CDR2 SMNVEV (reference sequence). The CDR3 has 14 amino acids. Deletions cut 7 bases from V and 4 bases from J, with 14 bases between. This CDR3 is CASTNTGGNQPQHF. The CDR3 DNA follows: TGTGCCAGCACTAATACGGGGGGGAATCAGCCCCAGCATTTT.

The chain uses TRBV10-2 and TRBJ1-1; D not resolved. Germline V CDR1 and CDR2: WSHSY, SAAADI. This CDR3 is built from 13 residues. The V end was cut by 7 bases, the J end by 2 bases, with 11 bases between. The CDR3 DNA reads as TGCGCCAGCAAAGGAACAGAAAACACTGAAGCTTTCTTT. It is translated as CASKGTENTEAFF.

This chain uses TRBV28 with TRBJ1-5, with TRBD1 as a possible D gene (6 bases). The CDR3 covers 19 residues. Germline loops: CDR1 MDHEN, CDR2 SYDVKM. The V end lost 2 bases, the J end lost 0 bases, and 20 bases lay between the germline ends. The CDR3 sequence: CASSLRIDSGAFSNQPQHF. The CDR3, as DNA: TGTGCCAGCAGTTTAAGGATCGATTCAGGGGCTTTTAGCAATCAGCCCCAGCATTTT.

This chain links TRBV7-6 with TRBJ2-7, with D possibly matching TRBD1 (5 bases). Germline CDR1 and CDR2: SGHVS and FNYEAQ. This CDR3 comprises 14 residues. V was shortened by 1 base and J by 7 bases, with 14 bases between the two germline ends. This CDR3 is CASSLDAGPGEQYF. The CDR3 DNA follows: TGTGCCAGCAGCTTAGACGCAGGGCCGGGTGAGCAGTACTTC.

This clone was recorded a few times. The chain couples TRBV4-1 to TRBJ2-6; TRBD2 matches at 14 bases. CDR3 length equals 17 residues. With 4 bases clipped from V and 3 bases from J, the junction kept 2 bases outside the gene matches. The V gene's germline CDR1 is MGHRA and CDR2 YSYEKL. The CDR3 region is CASSPGLAGVGANVLTF. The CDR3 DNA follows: TGCGCCAGCAGCCCGGGACTAGCGGGAGTTGGGGCCAACGTCCTGACTTTC.

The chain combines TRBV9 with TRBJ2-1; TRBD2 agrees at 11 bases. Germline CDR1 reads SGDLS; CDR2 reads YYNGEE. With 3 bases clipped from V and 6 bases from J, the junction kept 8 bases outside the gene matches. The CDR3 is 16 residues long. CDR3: CASSDIAGGRGNEQFF. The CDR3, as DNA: TGTGCCAGCAGCGATATAGCGGGAGGGCGCGGCAATGAGCAGTTCTTC.

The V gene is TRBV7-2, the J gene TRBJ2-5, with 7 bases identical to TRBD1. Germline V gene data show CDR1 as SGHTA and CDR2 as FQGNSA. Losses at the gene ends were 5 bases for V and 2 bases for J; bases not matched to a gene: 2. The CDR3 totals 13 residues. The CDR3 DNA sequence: TGTGCCAGCAGCCCGGGACAGCAAGAGACCCAGTACTTC. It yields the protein CASSPGQQETQYF.

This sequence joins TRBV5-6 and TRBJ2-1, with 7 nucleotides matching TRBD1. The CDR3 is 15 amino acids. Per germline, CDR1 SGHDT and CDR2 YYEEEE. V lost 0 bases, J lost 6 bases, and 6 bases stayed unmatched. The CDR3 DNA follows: TGTGCCAGCAGCTTGGGGCAGGGGGTTCTCAATGAGCAGTTCTTC. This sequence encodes CASSLGQGVLNEQFF.

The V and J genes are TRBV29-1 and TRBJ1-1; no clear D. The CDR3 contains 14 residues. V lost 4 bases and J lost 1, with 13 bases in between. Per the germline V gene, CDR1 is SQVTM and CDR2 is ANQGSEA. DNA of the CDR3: TGCAGCGTTGTCGGATTGGGAGGGAACACTGAAGCTTTCTTT. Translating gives CSVVGLGGNTEAFF.

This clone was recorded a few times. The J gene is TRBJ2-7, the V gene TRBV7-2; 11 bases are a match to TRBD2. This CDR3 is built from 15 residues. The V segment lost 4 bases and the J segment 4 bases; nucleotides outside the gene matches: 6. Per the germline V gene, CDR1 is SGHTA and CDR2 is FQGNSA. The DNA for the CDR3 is TGTGCCAGCAGCTCTCCGGGACTAGCGGTGTACGAGCAGTACTTC. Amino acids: CASSSPGLAVYEQYF.

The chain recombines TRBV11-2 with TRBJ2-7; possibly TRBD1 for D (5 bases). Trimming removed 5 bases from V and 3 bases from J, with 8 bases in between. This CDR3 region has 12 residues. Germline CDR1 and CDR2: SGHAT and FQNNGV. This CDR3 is CASSPGFYEQYF. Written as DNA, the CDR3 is TGTGCCAGCAGCCCAGGGTTCTACGAGCAGTACTTC.

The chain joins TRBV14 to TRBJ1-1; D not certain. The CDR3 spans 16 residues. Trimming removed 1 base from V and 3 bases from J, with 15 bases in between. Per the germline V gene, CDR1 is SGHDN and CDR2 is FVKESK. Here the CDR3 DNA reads TGTGCCAGCAGCCAAGTTCTAGGGAGGTGGGACACTGAAGCTTTCTTT. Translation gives CASSQVLGRWDTEAFF.

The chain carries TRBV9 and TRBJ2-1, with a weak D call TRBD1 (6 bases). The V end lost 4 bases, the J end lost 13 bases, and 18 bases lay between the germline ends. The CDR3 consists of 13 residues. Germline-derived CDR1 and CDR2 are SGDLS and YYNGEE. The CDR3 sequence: CASSPPSGVNQFF. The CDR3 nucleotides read TGTGCCAGCAGCCCACCCTCAGGGGTAAATCAGTTCTTC.

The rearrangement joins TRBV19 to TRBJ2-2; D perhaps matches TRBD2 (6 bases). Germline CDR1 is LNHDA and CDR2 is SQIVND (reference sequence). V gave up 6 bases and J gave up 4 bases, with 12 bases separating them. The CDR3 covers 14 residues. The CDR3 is CASRDAGSTGELFF. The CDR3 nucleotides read TGTGCCAGTAGGGACGCGGGGAGCACCGGGGAGCTGTTTTTT.

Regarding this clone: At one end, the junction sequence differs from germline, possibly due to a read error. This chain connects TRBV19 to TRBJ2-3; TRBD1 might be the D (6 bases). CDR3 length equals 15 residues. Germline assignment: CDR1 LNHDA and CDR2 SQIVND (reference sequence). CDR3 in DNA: TGTGCCAGCAGTAGGGACAACTCAATCGGAGATACGCAGTATTTT. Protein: CASSRDNSIGDTQYF.

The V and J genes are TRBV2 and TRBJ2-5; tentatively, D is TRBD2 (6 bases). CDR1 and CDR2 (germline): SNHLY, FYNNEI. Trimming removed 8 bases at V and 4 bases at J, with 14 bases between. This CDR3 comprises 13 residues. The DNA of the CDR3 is TGTGCCAGCGGAGGGACCTTAGGAGAGACCCAGTACTTC. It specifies CASGGTLGETQYF.

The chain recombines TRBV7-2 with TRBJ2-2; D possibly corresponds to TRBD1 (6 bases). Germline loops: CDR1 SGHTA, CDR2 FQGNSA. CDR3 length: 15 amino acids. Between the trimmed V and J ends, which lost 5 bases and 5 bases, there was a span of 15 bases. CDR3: CASSVYRAETGELFF. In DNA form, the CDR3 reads TGTGCCAGCAGCGTATACAGGGCGGAGACCGGGGAGCTGTTTTTT.

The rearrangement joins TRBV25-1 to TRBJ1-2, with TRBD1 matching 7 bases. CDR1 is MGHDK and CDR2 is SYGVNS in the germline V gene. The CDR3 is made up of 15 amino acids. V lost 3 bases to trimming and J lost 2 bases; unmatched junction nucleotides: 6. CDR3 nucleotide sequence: TGTGCCAGCAGTGATTCCGGGACAGCGAACTATGGCTACACCTTC. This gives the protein CASSDSGTANYGYTF.